This T cell receptor (beta chain) was profiled in a study of neoadjuvant anti-PD-1 for oral cavity cancer. For the study at large: Non-progressing patients received a fourth nivolumab dose near day 43, then surgery on days 50-56. Study-wide findings and caveats: Pretreatment Treg/Th17 ratio correlated inversely with post-treatment tumor clonality.

The count of this clone is one. No antigen is known for it. The CDR3 contains 15 residues. Germline values: CDR1 SGHRS, CDR2 YFSETQ. V shed 0 bases and J shed 2 bases, with 11 bases lying between them. Two replicates per tumor sample, mostly from roughly 4.8 ug of genomic DNA. The method was immunoSEQ multiplex PCR; TCRdb's version includes in-frame clones alone and lacks a portion of them. The table lists 2,000 or so clones, 59% of them singletons. As for time point: after neoadjuvant nivolumab, at surgical resection. The genes are TRBV5-1 and TRBJ1-2, with D uncertain. This sequence was found in a person between 35 and 79 years old with oral cavity squamous cell carcinoma. Specimen: tumor tissue, collected after nivolumab (anti-PD-1) treatment. The CDR3 bases are TGCGCCAGCAGCTTGGGTGGCGGAAACAACTATGGCTACACCTTC. It encodes CASSLGGGNNYGYTF.